The text below deals with one T cell receptor (beta chain). Its target is unknown. The data stem from a study of metastatic and nonmetastatic thyroid tumors. Turning to the study itself: Both malignant and benign thyroid patients supplied peripheral blood and tumor or nodule tissue samples, across which the repertoires of these patients were then compared. Study outcomes and limitations: Versus benign nodules, malignant thyroid tumors reportedly had significantly higher TCR beta diversity, in blood and tumor.

TCRdb reassembled clones from the PCR reads with MiXCR. This sample has just over 20,000 clones; roughly 13% occur once, and the top ten carry around 24%. No patient had received any treatment before thyroid surgery. The V gene's germline CDR1 is MNHNS and CDR2 SASEGT. The CDR3 contains 13 residues. V lost 5 bases and J 0 bases, leaving 5 bases between the germline ends. Sequenced sample: blood. The chain joins TRBV6-1 to TRBJ1-5; D unresolved. The TCR originated in a female donor with papillary thyroid cancer or a benign thyroid nodule (not recorded which). Some clones in this sample may be carry-over from other donors' samples. The CDR3 nucleotides read TGTGCCAGCAGTCGGAGTAGCAATCAGCCCCAGCATTTT. It is translated as CASSRSSNQPQHF.